The 21 T cell receptor beta chains below were found in one sample sequenced in a study of blood T cells in healthy people across ages. The authors ran a second PCR of 7 to 11 cycles using a sample-barcoded 5' primer and a J-beta primer mix. TCRdb used MiXCR to reprocess the 5' RACE reads, holding one entry per CDR3 protein. Found here are about a million distinct CDR3 sequences, roughly 50% of them singletons; the top ten hold 13%. The specimen was blood. These receptors all stem from a young man in good health.

The sample holds a few counts of this clonotype. V gene TRBV27 combines with J gene TRBJ1-5, with 9 bases lining up with TRBD1. The ends lost 6 bases at V and 7 bases at J; junction bases unmatched: 7. Germline CDR1 is MNHEY and CDR2 is SMNVEV (reference sequence). The CDR3 spans 14 residues. CDR3 bases: TGTGCCAGCAGGGGGACAGGGCCCGGGCAGCCCCAGCATTTT. It codes for CASRGTGPGQPQHF.

V and J are TRBV7-9 and TRBJ1-4; perhaps TRBD1 as D (6 bases). V dropped 2 bases and J dropped 4 bases, with 17 bases sitting between them. This CDR3 has 17 residues. Per the germline V gene, CDR1 is SEHNR and CDR2 is FQNEAQ (reference sequence). CDR3 amino acids: CASSLPFGQPDNEKLFF. The CDR3 region has the DNA TGTGCCAGCAGCTTACCCTTCGGACAGCCCGATAATGAAAAACTGTTTTTT.

This clonotype was detected only a few times. This sequence joins TRBV6-2 or TRBV6-3 and TRBJ2-7, with 9 bases lining up with TRBD2. Germline V CDR1 and CDR2: MNHEY, SVGEGT. Trimming at V came to 2 bases and at J to 2 bases, leaving 4 bases not matched to a gene. The CDR3 contains 15 residues. CDR3 bases: TGTGCCAGCAGTTACCCCAGCGGGGGGACCTACGAGCAGTACTTC. As protein: CASSYPSGGTYEQYF.

This clonotype was detected a few times. The junction shows a germline mismatch at one end, possibly a read error. The chain carries TRBV4-1 and TRBJ1-2; the D is unclear. The CDR3 covers 13 residues. Germline lookup yields CDR1 MGHRA and CDR2 YSYEKL. For the CDR3, the DNA is TGTGCCAGCAGCCAAGGATCCGGGCTCGGCTACACCTTC. It specifies CASSQGSGLGYTF.

J is TRBJ1-5 and V is TRBV20-1; D unclear. The CDR3 is 13 residues long. Germline-derived CDR1 and CDR2 are DFQATT and SNEGSKA (reference sequence). The V and J ends lost 1 base and 7 bases respectively, with 11 bases between them. CDR3 in DNA: TGCAGTGCTAGAGTTGGGGTGAGGCAGCCCCAGCATTTT. This codes for CSARVGVRQPQHF.

A single count supports this clonotype. The V gene is TRBV29-1, the J gene TRBJ1-1; D uncertain. CDR1 and CDR2 from the germline V gene are SQVTM and ANQGSEA. V was pared by 6 bases and J by 3 bases, with 11 bases between. This CDR3 has 12 residues. In DNA, the CDR3 is TGCAGCGTGGAGATCTTGGACACTGAAGCTTTCTTT. As protein: CSVEILDTEAFF.

The chain uses TRBV10-3 and TRBJ2-7; a weak D match, TRBD1 (5 bases). Looked up from germline, CDR1 is ENHRY and CDR2 is SYGVKD. This CDR3 has 13 residues. With 0 bases removed from V and 3 bases from J, the gap between germline ends came to 6 bases. CDR3 residues: CAISESTGYEQYF. The CDR3 DNA is TGTGCCATCAGTGAGTCTACAGGCTACGAGCAGTACTTC.

There are a few counts of this clonotype. The rearrangement joins TRBV6-2 or TRBV6-3 to TRBJ2-2, with D unresolved. The V end was cut by 6 bases, the J end by 1 base, with 12 bases between. CDR1 MNHEY and CDR2 SVGEGT come from the germline V gene. The CDR3 is made up of 15 amino acids. CDR3: CASSLLGQNTGELFF. The CDR3 DNA sequence: TGTGCCAGCAGCCTCCTAGGTCAGAACACCGGGGAGCTGTTTTTT.

In this sample, this clonotype turned up a few times. CDR3 sequence (DNA): TGCAGTGCTAGGGACACCACGTTCACAGATACGCAGTATTTT. It is translated as CSARDTTFTDTQYF. The chain employs TRBV20-1 and TRBJ2-3, with D possibly matching TRBD1 (5 bases). CDR3 size: 14 residues. Germline V gives CDR1 DFQATT, CDR2 SNEGSKA (reference sequence). Trimming removed 3 bases from V and 2 bases from J, with 12 bases in between.

V and J are TRBV7-9 and TRBJ1-1; D is uncertain. CDR1 and CDR2 from the germline V gene are SEHNR and FQNEAQ (reference sequence). The CDR3 spans 14 residues. V lost 1 base, J lost 7 bases, and 13 bases lay in between. The CDR3 DNA sequence: TGTGCCAGCAGCTTAGGAAGAGGATCCATTGAAGCTTTCTTT. Translated, it gives CASSLGRGSIEAFF.

The chain combines TRBV9 with TRBJ2-5; 7 bases fit TRBD1. The germline gives CDR1 SGDLS, CDR2 YYNGEE. V was clipped by 4 bases and J by 0 bases; unmatched bases: 9. The CDR3 is made up of 16 amino acids. The CDR3 coding sequence is TGTGCCAGCAGCTCCTCCCGGGACAGATACCAAGAGACCCAGTACTTC. It is translated as CASSSSRDRYQETQYF.

J is TRBJ1-1 and V is TRBV29-1, with D uncertain. The V gene's germline CDR1 is SQVTM and CDR2 ANQGSEA. V was pared by 8 bases and J by 0 bases, with 13 bases between. This CDR3 contains 13 residues. The CDR3 sequence: CSFGMGMNTEAFF. In DNA form, the CDR3 reads TGCAGCTTTGGTATGGGGATGAACACTGAAGCTTTCTTT.

This clonotype has a handful of counts. The chain recombines TRBV7-9 with TRBJ2-5, with 8 bases aligning to TRBD1. The length of the CDR3 is 16 residues. V trimming: 5 bases; J trimming: 1 base; junction bases outside the gene matches: 9. Germline V gene sequence: CDR1 SEHNR, CDR2 FQNEAQ (reference sequence). The CDR3 DNA reads as TGTGCCAGCAGCAAACGACAGGGGAGCGGCCAAGAGACCCAGTACTTC. Translation gives CASSKRQGSGQETQYF.

The rearrangement uses TRBV4-3 and TRBJ1-1; 9 positions match TRBD1. Germline V gene lookup returns CDR1 LGHNA and CDR2 YSLEER. The J segment lost 10 bases and the V segment lost 0 bases, leaving 9 bases of the junction unmatched. This CDR3 comprises 15 residues. For the CDR3, the DNA is TGCGCCAGCAGCCAAGATGAAAAGGACAGGGGCTTAGCTTTCTTT. It translates to CASSQDEKDRGLAFF.

With regard to this clonotype: One junction end does not reproduce the germline sequence, and a read error may be involved. This rearrangement joins TRBV3-1 to TRBJ2-7; D possibly uses TRBD1 or TRBD2 (5 bases each). Germline V CDR1 and CDR2: LGHDT, YNNKEL (reference sequence). The CDR3 runs to 15 residues. Here the CDR3 reads CASSRASEGIYEQYF. As DNA, the CDR3 is TGCGCCAGCAGCCGCGCCAGCGAGGGGATATACGAGCAGTACTTC.

This clonotype was detected many times. This may be a read error, as it is one base from a much larger clone. The J gene is TRBJ2-5, the V gene TRBV28; TRBD1 matches 7 bases. Germline V gene data show CDR1 as MDHEN and CDR2 as SYDVKM. The V segment lost 6 bases and the J segment 11 bases; nucleotides outside the gene matches: 15. The CDR3 consists of 14 residues. The CDR3 is CASRVGTENNEQYF. The CDR3 DNA follows: TGTGCCAGCAGAGTCGGGACAGAGAACAATGAGCAGTACTTC.

By share, this clonotype ranks as medium-sized (0.01 to 0.1%). The CDR3: CASRGGTSVTDTQYF. The CDR3 nucleotides read TGTGCCAGCAGGGGGGGGACTAGCGTCACAGATACGCAGTATTTT. The genes are TRBV2 and TRBJ2-3, with 10 bases matching TRBD2. This CDR3 has 15 residues. With 6 bases clipped from V and 2 bases from J, the junction kept 5 bases outside the gene matches. From germline, CDR1 is SNHLY and CDR2 FYNNEI.

This clonotype was observed a few times. The chain employs TRBV20-1 and TRBJ2-3, with D possibly TRBD1 on 6 matching bases. This CDR3 region has 13 residues. The germline V and J ends were trimmed by 5 bases and 2 bases, with 11 bases remaining between them. From germline, CDR1 is DFQATT and CDR2 SNEGSKA (reference sequence). The CDR3, as DNA: TGCAGTGCTCTTGACAGGCTCACAGATACGCAGTATTTT. Residues: CSALDRLTDTQYF.

The V call is TRBV20-1, the J call TRBJ1-5; D not certain. CDR3 length: 17 residues. Trimming stripped 4 bases from V and 0 bases from J, with 19 bases between. Germline lookup yields CDR1 DFQATT and CDR2 SNEGSKA (reference sequence). CDR3 in DNA: TGCAGTGCTAAACGTACCCAGTGGGGTAATAGCAATCAGCCCCAGCATTTT. Amino acids: CSAKRTQWGNSNQPQHF.

The table lists this clonotype with a few counts. The V call is TRBV28, the J call TRBJ2-7, with D possibly TRBD1 on 5 matching bases. V was cut by 6 bases and J by 5 bases, with 20 bases left in between. Germline lookup yields CDR1 MDHEN and CDR2 SYDVKM. The CDR3 contains 15 residues. The DNA for the CDR3 is TGTGCCAGCAGCCCCCCTCAGGGTACCCTAGACGAGCAGTACTTC. This codes for CASSPPQGTLDEQYF.

This clonotype was seen only a few times. The rearrangement uses TRBV12-3 or TRBV12-4 and TRBJ1-5; 7 nucleotides align to TRBD1. This CDR3 contains 15 residues. The ends lost 5 bases at V and 3 bases at J; junction bases unmatched: 7. Here the CDR3 reads CASSPDRVANQPQHF. CDR3 DNA sequence: TGTGCCAGCAGTCCCGACAGGGTGGCCAATCAGCCCCAGCATTTT.